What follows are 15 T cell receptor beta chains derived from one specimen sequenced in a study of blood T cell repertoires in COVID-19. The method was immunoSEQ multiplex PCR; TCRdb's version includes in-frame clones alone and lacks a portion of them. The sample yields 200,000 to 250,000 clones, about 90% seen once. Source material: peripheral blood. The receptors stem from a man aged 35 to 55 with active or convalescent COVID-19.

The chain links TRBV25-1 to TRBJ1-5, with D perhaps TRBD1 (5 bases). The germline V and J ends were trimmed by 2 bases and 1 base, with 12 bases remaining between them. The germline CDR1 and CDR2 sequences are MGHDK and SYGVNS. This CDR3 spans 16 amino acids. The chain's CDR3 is CASSEGSGMSNQPQHF. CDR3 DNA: TGTGCCAGCAGTGAAGGGTCAGGGATGAGCAATCAGCCCCAGCATTTT.

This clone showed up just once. CDR3 loop: CASSLFRETFF. The DNA for the CDR3 is TGTGCCAGCAGCTTATTTCGAGAGACTTTCTTT. V and J are TRBV11-2 and TRBJ1-1; D remains ambiguous. This CDR3 spans 11 amino acids. Germline CDR1 reads SGHAT; CDR2 reads FQNNGV. Trimming pared 2 bases from V and 12 bases from J, leaving 10 bases between.

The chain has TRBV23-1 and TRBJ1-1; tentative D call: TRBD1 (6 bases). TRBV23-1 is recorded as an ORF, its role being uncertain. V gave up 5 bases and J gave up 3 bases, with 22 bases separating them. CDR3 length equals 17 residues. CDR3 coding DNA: TGCGCCAGCAGTTTCGCCTCGAACTCCCAGGGGTACACTGAAGCTTTCTTT. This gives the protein CASSFASNSQGYTEAFF.

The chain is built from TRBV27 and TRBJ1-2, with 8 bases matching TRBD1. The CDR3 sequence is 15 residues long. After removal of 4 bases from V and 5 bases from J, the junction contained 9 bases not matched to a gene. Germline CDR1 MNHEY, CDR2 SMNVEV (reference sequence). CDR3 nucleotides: TGTGCCAGCAGTTCCTGGACAGGGCGTGGATATGGCTACACCTTC. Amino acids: CASSSWTGRGYGYTF.

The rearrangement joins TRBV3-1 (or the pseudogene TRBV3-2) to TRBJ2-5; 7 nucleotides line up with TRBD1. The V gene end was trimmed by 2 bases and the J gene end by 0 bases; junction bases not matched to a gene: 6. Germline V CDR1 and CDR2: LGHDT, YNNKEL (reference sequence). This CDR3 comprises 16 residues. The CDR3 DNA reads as TGTGCCAGCAGCCAATCCGGACAGGAGGACCAAGAGACCCAGTACTTC. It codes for CASSQSGQEDQETQYF.

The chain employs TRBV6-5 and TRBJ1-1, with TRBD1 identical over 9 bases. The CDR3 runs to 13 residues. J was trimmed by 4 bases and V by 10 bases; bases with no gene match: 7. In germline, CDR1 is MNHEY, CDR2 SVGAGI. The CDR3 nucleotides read TGTGCCACAAACAGGGGGCAGGGCACTGAAGCTTTCTTT. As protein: CATNRGQGTEAFF.

The CDR3 coding sequence is TGTGCCTGGAGTCCGACCAGGACAGGGCTCGTTGAAAAACTGTTTTTT. It specifies CAWSPTRTGLVEKLFF. The V call is TRBV30, the J call TRBJ1-4, with TRBD1 matching over 8 bases. J lost 7 bases, V lost 2 bases, and 12 bases had no gene match. In germline, CDR1 is GTSNPN, CDR2 SVGIG (reference sequence). The CDR3 runs 16 residues.

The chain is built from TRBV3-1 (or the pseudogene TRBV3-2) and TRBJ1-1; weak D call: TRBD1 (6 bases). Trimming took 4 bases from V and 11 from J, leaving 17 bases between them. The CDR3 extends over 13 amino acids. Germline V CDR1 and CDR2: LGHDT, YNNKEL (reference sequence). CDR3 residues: CASSLKKARGAFF. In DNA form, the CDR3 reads TGTGCCAGCAGCCTCAAGAAGGCGAGGGGGGCTTTCTTT.

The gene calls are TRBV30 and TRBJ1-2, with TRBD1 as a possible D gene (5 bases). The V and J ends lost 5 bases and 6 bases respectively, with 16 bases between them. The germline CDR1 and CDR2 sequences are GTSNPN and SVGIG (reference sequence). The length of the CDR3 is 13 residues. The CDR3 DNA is TGTGCCTGGGATTTTTCAGGGCGCAATGGCTACACCTTC. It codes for CAWDFSGRNGYTF.

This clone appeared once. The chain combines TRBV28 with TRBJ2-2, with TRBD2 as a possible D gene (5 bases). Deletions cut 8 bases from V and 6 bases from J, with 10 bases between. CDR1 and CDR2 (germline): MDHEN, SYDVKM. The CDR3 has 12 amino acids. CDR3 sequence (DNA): TGTGCCAGCGCAGTTAGCGCCGGGGAGCTGTTTTTT. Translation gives CASAVSAGELFF.

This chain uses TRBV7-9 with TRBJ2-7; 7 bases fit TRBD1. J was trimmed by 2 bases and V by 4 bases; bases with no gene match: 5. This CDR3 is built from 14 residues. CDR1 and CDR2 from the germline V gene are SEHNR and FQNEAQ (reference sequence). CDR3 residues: CASSSTGLTYEQYF. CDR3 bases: TGTGCCAGCAGCTCGACAGGGCTGACCTACGAGCAGTACTTC.

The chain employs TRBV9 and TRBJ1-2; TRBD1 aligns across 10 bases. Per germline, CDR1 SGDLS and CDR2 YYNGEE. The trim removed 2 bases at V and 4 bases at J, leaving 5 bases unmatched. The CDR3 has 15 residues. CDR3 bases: TGTGCCAGCAGCGTCGCTGACAGGGGGCTCTATGGCTACACCTTC. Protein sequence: CASSVADRGLYGYTF.

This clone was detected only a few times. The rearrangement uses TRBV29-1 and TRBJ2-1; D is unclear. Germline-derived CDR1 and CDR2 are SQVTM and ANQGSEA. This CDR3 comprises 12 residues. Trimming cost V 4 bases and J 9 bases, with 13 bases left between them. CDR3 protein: CSVGASNTEQFF. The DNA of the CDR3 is TGCAGCGTTGGGGCCTCAAACACTGAGCAGTTCTTC.

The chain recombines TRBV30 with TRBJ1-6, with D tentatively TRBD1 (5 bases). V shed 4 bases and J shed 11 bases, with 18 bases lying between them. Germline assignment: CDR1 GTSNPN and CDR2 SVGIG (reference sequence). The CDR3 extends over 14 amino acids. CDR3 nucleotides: TGTGCCTGGACCCCGGGACTCCCCGGGGCACCCCTCCACTTT. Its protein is CAWTPGLPGAPLHF.

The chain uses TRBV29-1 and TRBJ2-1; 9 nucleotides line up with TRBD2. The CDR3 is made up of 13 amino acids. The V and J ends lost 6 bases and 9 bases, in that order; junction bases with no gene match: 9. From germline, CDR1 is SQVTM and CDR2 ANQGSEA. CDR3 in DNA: TGCAGCGTCCTCGCGGGACTAGCATTTGAGCAGTTCTTC. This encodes CSVLAGLAFEQFF.